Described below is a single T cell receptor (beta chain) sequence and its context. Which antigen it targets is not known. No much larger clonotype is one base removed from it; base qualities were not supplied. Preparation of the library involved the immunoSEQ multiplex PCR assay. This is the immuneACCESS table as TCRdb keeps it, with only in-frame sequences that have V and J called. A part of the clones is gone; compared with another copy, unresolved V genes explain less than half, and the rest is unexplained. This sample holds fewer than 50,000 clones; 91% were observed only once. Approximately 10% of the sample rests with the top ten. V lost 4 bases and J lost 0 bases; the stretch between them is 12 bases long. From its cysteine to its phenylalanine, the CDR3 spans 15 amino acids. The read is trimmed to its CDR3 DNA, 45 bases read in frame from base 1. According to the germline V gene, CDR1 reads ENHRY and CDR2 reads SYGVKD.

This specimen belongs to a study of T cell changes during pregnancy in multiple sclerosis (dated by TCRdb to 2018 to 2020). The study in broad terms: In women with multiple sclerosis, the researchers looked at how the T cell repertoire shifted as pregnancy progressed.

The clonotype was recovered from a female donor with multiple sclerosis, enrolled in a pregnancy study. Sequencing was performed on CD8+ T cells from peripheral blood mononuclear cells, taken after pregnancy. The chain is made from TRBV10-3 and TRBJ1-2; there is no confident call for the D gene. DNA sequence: TGTGCCATCAGTGCCTCGGGATTTACTAACTATGGCTACACCTTC. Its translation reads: CAISASGFTNYGYTF.